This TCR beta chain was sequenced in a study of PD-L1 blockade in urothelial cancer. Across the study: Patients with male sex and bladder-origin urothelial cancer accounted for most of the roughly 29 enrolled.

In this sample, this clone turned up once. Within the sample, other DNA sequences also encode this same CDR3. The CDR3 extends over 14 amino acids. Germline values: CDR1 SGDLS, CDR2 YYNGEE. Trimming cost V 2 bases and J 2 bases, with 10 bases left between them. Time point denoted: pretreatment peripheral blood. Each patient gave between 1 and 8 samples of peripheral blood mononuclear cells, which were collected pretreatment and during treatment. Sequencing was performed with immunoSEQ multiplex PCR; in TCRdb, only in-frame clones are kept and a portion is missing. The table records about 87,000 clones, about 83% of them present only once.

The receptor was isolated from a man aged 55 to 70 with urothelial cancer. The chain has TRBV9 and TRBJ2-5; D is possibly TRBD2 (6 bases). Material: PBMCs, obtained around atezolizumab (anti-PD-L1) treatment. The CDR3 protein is CASSVGTFQETQYF. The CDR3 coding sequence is TGTGCCAGCAGCGTGGGGACTTTTCAAGAGACCCAGTACTTC.